The 20 T cell receptor beta chains given below trace back to one sample, sequenced in a study of blood T cell repertoires in COVID-19 (dated by TCRdb to about 2020). The library was prepared using the immunoSEQ multiplex PCR assay. This is the immuneACCESS table as TCRdb keeps it, with only in-frame sequences that have V and J called. A part of the clones is gone; compared with another copy, unresolved V genes explain less than half, and the rest is unexplained. The sample table lists 250,000 to 300,000 clones, approximately 90% of them with a count of one. The top ten constitute about 9.3% of the sample. Sequences were obtained from PBMCs or T cells enriched from blood (not recorded which). The receptor set was obtained from a middle-aged man who had recovered from COVID-19.

The chain employs TRBV10-3 and TRBJ2-5; TRBD1 aligns across 8 bases. J lost 1 base, V lost 4 bases, and 11 bases had no gene match. CDR1 ENHRY and CDR2 SYGVKD come from the germline V gene. This CDR3 region has 17 residues. The CDR3 sequence: CAISAGQGELGQETQYF. The CDR3 DNA follows: TGTGCCATCAGTGCCGGACAGGGTGAGTTGGGCCAAGAGACCCAGTACTTC.

The chain combines TRBV25-1 with TRBJ2-7; 10 positions agree with TRBD1. CDR3 length: 14 residues. The junction had 4 bases not matched to a gene; V was cut back by 8 bases and J by 0 bases. CDR1 and CDR2 (germline): MGHDK, SYGVNS. The CDR3 nucleotides read TGTGCCAGCGGACAGGGGGAACGCTCCTACGAGCAGTACTTC. Protein sequence: CASGQGERSYEQYF.

This chain uses TRBV19 with TRBJ1-6; no definite D call. The CDR3 totals 13 residues. Germline V gives CDR1 LNHDA, CDR2 SQIVND (reference sequence). The ends were cut back, 1 base at V and 5 bases at J, with 3 bases in the middle. CDR3 sequence reads: CASSIGHNSPLHF. For the CDR3, the DNA is TGTGCCAGTAGTATAGGGCATAATTCACCCCTCCACTTT.

In this sample, this clone turned up once. The chain has TRBV11-2 and TRBJ2-7, with 7 bases matching TRBD2. Losses at the gene ends were 2 bases for V and 3 bases for J; bases not matched to a gene: 7. CDR3 size: 15 residues. Per the germline V gene, CDR1 is SGHAT and CDR2 is FQNNGV. The CDR3, as DNA: TGTGCCAGCAGCTTACTCCTCGGGGGGTTCTACGAGCAGTACTTC. This gives the protein CASSLLLGGFYEQYF. The whole variable domain, remainder taken from reference TRBV11-2 and TRBJ2-7, is EAGVAQSPRYKIIEKRQSVAFWCNPISGHATLYWYQQILGQGPKLLIQFQNNGVVDDSQLPKDRFSAERLKGVDSTLKIQPAKLEDSAVYLCASSLLLGGFYEQYFGPGTRLTVT.

The rearrangement links TRBV5-1 to TRBJ2-1; 11 nucleotides agree with TRBD1. Germline V CDR1 and CDR2: SGHRS, YFSETQ. CDR3 size: 15 residues. Losses at the gene ends were 1 base for V and 10 bases for J; bases not matched to a gene: 7. The CDR3: CASSLQGQGDGEQFF. CDR3 bases: TGCGCCAGCAGCTTGCAGGGACAGGGGGATGGCGAGCAGTTCTTC.

CDR3 in DNA: TGTGCCAGCAGCAGGGGTGGAGAAAAACTGTTTTTT. This encodes CASSRGGEKLFF. This chain joins TRBV6-5 and TRBJ1-4; TRBD1 might be the D (6 bases). This CDR3 spans 12 amino acids. The germline V and J ends were trimmed by 6 bases and 8 bases, with 10 bases remaining between them. Germline V lookup: CDR1 MNHEY, CDR2 SVGAGI.

The chain couples TRBV19 to TRBJ2-5; perhaps TRBD1 as D (6 bases). Germline CDR1 and CDR2: LNHDA and SQIVND (reference sequence). The CDR3 is 12 residues long. V shed 7 bases and J shed 5 bases, with 11 bases lying between them. CDR3 in amino acids: CASTTTGETQYF. The CDR3 DNA follows: TGTGCCAGTACCACAACAGGGGAGACCCAGTACTTC.

The chain has TRBV29-1 and TRBJ2-5, with D perhaps matching TRBD1 (7 bases). Per germline, CDR1 SQVTM and CDR2 ANQGSEA. The V end was cut by 0 bases, the J end by 9 bases, with 14 bases between. This CDR3 region has 13 residues. The CDR3 DNA reads TGCAGCGTTGAAGAGGGGGGACAGTCATCCCAGTACTTC. It specifies CSVEEGGQSSQYF.

The V and J genes are TRBV6-5 and TRBJ2-3, with 8 bases matching TRBD1. CDR1 is MNHEY, CDR2 SVGAGI, per germline. The CDR3 contains 13 residues. With 4 bases clipped from V and 4 bases from J, the junction kept 1 base outside the gene matches. The CDR3 sequence is CASSWTGSDTQYF. DNA for the CDR3: TGTGCCAGCAGTTGGACAGGGTCAGATACGCAGTATTTT.

J is TRBJ1-5 and V is TRBV19; 7 nucleotides align to TRBD1. CDR3 length: 15 residues. V trimming: 2 bases; J trimming: 6 bases; junction bases outside the gene matches: 7. Germline V gene lookup returns CDR1 LNHDA and CDR2 SQIVND (reference sequence). DNA of the CDR3: TGTGCCAGTAGTATAAAGGGGACAGTGGCTCAGCCCCAGCATTTT. Translated, it gives CASSIKGTVAQPQHF.

The chain couples TRBV5-4 to TRBJ1-5; TRBD1 might be the D (5 bases). CDR1 is SGHNT, CDR2 YYREEE, per germline (reference sequence). Trimming took 4 bases from V and 0 from J, leaving 14 bases between them. The CDR3 is made up of 16 amino acids. CDR3 DNA: TGTGCCAGCAGCCTGGGGCCAGGCGTTAGCAATCAGCCCCAGCATTTT. Translation: CASSLGPGVSNQPQHF.

This chain links TRBV27 with TRBJ2-3; 10 bases fit TRBD2. This CDR3 spans 16 amino acids. The V and J ends lost 0 bases and 5 bases, in that order; junction bases with no gene match: 5. CDR1 and CDR2 (germline): MNHEY, SMNVEV (reference sequence). CDR3 sequence (DNA): TGTGCCAGCAGTTTATCTCAGCGGGGGGGGGTAGATACGCAGTATTTT. Encoded protein: CASSLSQRGGVDTQYF.

The chain employs TRBV28 and TRBJ2-5, with D maybe TRBD1 (6 bases). V was clipped by 6 bases and J by 4 bases, with 15 bases between them. The germline CDR1 and CDR2 sequences are MDHEN and SYDVKM. The CDR3 has 14 residues. The CDR3 here is CASRISGVRETQYF. The CDR3 DNA sequence: TGTGCCAGCAGAATTTCAGGGGTTAGAGAGACCCAGTACTTC.

The V gene is TRBV2, the J gene TRBJ2-1; 10 bases fit TRBD2. V lost 6 bases to trimming and J lost 0 bases; unmatched junction nucleotides: 5. The CDR3 spans 16 residues. Germline V gene sequence: CDR1 SNHLY, CDR2 FYNNEI. The CDR3 sequence is CASRGRLAGSYNEQFF. In DNA form, the CDR3 reads TGTGCCAGCAGGGGACGACTAGCGGGCTCCTACAATGAGCAGTTCTTC.

The gene calls are TRBV7-2 and TRBJ2-1, with 11 positions matching TRBD2. The V and J ends lost 5 bases and 7 bases, in that order; junction bases with no gene match: 4. The CDR3 length is 14 residues. Germline V gene lookup returns CDR1 SGHTA and CDR2 FQGNSA. The CDR3 DNA reads as TGTGCCAGCAGCCATACTAGCGGGAGTAATGAGCAGTTCTTC. Its protein product is CASSHTSGSNEQFF.

The gene calls are TRBV3-1 (or the pseudogene TRBV3-2) and TRBJ2-4, with TRBD1 matching over 8 bases. CDR3 size: 15 residues. The V segment lost 2 bases and the J segment 2 bases; nucleotides outside the gene matches: 2. Germline CDR1 reads LGHDT; CDR2 reads YNNKEL (reference sequence). CDR3 region: CASSQQGATKNIQYF. CDR3 nucleotide sequence: TGTGCCAGCAGCCAACAGGGGGCGACCAAAAACATTCAGTACTTC.

The J gene is TRBJ1-2, the V gene TRBV7-9; a possible D gene is TRBD1 (6 bases). Between the trimmed V and J ends, which lost 1 base and 6 bases, there was a span of 15 bases. The germline V gene has CDR1 SEHNR and CDR2 FQNEAQ (reference sequence). The CDR3 is 15 amino acids. The CDR3 DNA is TGTGCCAGCAGCTTAGGTTACCGGGACACTGATGGCTACACCTTC. Protein: CASSLGYRDTDGYTF.

The chain carries TRBV7-8 and TRBJ1-5; 12 nucleotides agree with TRBD1. V gave up 5 bases and J gave up 5 bases; unmatched junction bases: 10. The CDR3 spans 17 residues. Germline CDR1 and CDR2: SGHVS and FQNEAQ. The CDR3 DNA sequence: TGTGCCAGCAGCCAACGTCCCGGGACAGGGGGCGATCAGCCCCAGCATTTT. Its translation: CASSQRPGTGGDQPQHF.

This clone was found once. The V and J genes are TRBV29-1 and TRBJ1-1, with D possibly being TRBD1 (6 bases). Trimming took 4 bases from V and 7 from J, leaving 16 bases between them. Per germline, CDR1 SQVTM and CDR2 ANQGSEA. The CDR3 consists of 13 residues. CDR3 coding DNA: TGCAGCGTTGTAGGTACAGGGCAGAATGAAGCTTTCTTT. As protein: CSVVGTGQNEAFF.

Only a few counts were recorded for this clone. This chain joins TRBV4-1 and TRBJ1-6; 10 bases map to TRBD1. The CDR3 loop spans 19 amino acids. Per the germline V gene, CDR1 is MGHRA and CDR2 is YSYEKL. The ends lost 2 bases at V and 1 base at J; junction bases unmatched: 8. CDR3: CASSQFGTGEDSYNSPLHF. Written as DNA, the CDR3 is TGCGCCAGCAGCCAATTTGGGACAGGGGAAGATTCCTATAATTCACCCCTCCACTTT.